The rows below give T cell receptor beta chains drawn from one sample of a study of blood T cell repertoires in COVID-19. Repertoires were generated with immunoSEQ multiplex PCR, while TCRdb's copy carries only in-frame clones and drops some. This table has approximately 70,000 clones, about four fifths appearing once. Sequencing was done on a sample of peripheral blood. The receptors stem from a woman aged 70-85 years with acute or convalescent COVID-19. Both conserved end residues are part of each CDR3. A D gene is named only where the DNA matches it firmly. A clone size is listed for some rows: how often the clone was seen (once, few, many), or a class if it is expanded.

abundance	d_gene	v_gene	j_gene	CDR3nt	CDR3aa
NA	NA	TRBV5-6	TRBJ2-6	TGTGCCAGCAGCTATGCAGGGTCTGGGGCCAACGTCCTGACTTTC	CASSYAGSGANVLTF
once	NA	TRBV5-8	TRBJ2-1	TGTGCCAGCAGCTTGCAGGATGAGCAGTTCTTC	CASSLQDEQFF
NA	TRBD1	TRBV6-2/TRBV6-3	TRBJ2-2	TGTGCCAGCAGTTACGTGGGGACAGCGAACACCGGGGAGCTGTTTTTT	CASSYVGTANTGELFF
NA	NA	TRBV21-1	TRBJ2-3	TGTGCCAGCAGCAAAGGGGGGCTAGCATGGGATCAAGGCGCAGATACGCAGTATTTT	CASSKGGLAWDQGADTQYF
NA	NA	TRBV12-3/TRBV12-4	TRBJ2-2	TGTGCCAGCAGATCTCAGGGTACCGGGGAGCTGTTTTTT	CASRSQGTGELFF
NA	NA	TRBV2	TRBJ1-1	TGTGCCAGCAAGGGACAAATGAACACTGAAGCTTTCTTT	CASKGQMNTEAFF
NA	NA	TRBV6-2/TRBV6-3	TRBJ2-1	TGTGCCAGCAGTCCCCGGGAGGCGGGGGCCCTCTACAATGAGCAGTTCTTC	CASSPREAGALYNEQFF
NA	NA	TRBV28	TRBJ1-1	TGTGCCAGCAGTCCTGTACCAGGGGACACTGAAGCTTTCTTT	CASSPVPGDTEAFF
NA	NA	TRBV12-3/TRBV12-4	TRBJ1-1	TGTGCCAGCAGCAAGAGGAACACTGAAGCTTTCTTT	CASSKRNTEAFF
NA	NA	TRBV5-5	TRBJ2-1	TGTGCCAGCAGCCCTTTCGGGACAACCGACAATGAGCAGTTCTTC	CASSPFGTTDNEQFF
NA	TRBD1	TRBV18	TRBJ2-1	TGTGCCAGCTCAATGGGACAGGGGGCGAACAATGAGCAGTTCTTC	CASSMGQGANNEQFF
NA	TRBD1	TRBV7-8	TRBJ2-7	TGTGCCAGCAGCTCGACGGGACAGATCTCCTACGAGCAGTACTTC	CASSSTGQISYEQYF
NA	NA	TRBV6-6	TRBJ1-6	TGTGCCAGCAGTTTCGGACAACCGAATTCACCCCTCCACTTT	CASSFGQPNSPLHF
NA	NA	TRBV19	TRBJ1-2	TGTGCCTCCGACGGGGGGTATGGCTACACCTTC	CASDGGYGYTF
NA	NA	TRBV19	TRBJ2-5	TGTGCCAGTAGCGCAGGGGTCGGACAAGAGACCCAGTACTTC	CASSAGVGQETQYF
once	NA	TRBV7-3	TRBJ2-2	TGTGCCAGCAGCTTCATCGCAGACACCGGGGAGCTGTTTTTT	CASSFIADTGELFF
NA	TRBD2	TRBV11-2	TRBJ2-3	TGTGCCAGCAGCCAAAACGCGGGGGGGGATACGCAGTATTTT	CASSQNAGGDTQYF
NA	NA	TRBV6-5	TRBJ2-1	TGTGCCAGCAGTTTCCTAAACAATGAGCAGTTCTTC	CASSFLNNEQFF
NA	NA	TRBV7-3	TRBJ2-3	TGTGCCAGCGCAGCTGGGAGATCGACAGATACGCAGTATTTT	CASAAGRSTDTQYF
few	NA	TRBV15	TRBJ2-5	TGTGCCACCAGCAGAGATCCGGGAGAGACCCAGTACTTC	CATSRDPGETQYF
NA	NA	TRBV4-1	TRBJ1-1	TGCGCCAGCAGCCAAGAAGAGGGCAGTATGAACACTGAAGCTTTCTTT	CASSQEEGSMNTEAFF
NA	NA	TRBV6-5	TRBJ1-2	TGTGCCAGCAGTTACCCTAACAACGACAGGAGTCATGGCTACACCTTC	CASSYPNNDRSHGYTF
NA	TRBD2	TRBV9	TRBJ2-2	TGTGCCAGCAGCGTAACTCTTACTACGGGAGGGAGGGATCCCGGGGAGCTGTTTTTT	CASSVTLTTGGRDPGELFF
NA	NA	TRBV9	TRBJ2-1	TGTGCCAGCAGCCCCACCGTTGGCAGGGCTGATGAGCAGTTCTTC	CASSPTVGRADEQFF
NA	NA	TRBV7-3	TRBJ2-6	TGTGCCAGCAGCTTATCGGGGTCTGGGGCCAACGTCCTGACTTTC	CASSLSGSGANVLTF
NA	TRBD1	TRBV19	TRBJ2-5	TGTGCCAGTAGTACTGGGACAGCGGTAGAGACCCAGTACTTC	CASSTGTAVETQYF
NA	NA	TRBV14	TRBJ2-5	TGTGCCAGCAGCCCTACTTGGGGGGAGGCCGTGGAGACCCAGTACTTC	CASSPTWGEAVETQYF
NA	NA	TRBV3-1/TRBV3-2	TRBJ2-7	TGTGCCAGCAGCGAACCGGGACACAGGAGCTACGAGCAGTACTTC	CASSEPGHRSYEQYF
once	TRBD2	TRBV27	TRBJ2-3	TGTGCCAGCAATTGGGCGAGCGGGAGTCCCGCAGATACGCAGTATTTT	CASNWASGSPADTQYF
NA	TRBD1	TRBV3-1/TRBV3-2	TRBJ1-2	TGTGCCAGCAGCCAAGATCGCGGGACAGGGTTAGCTAACTATGGCTACACCTTC	CASSQDRGTGLANYGYTF
NA	TRBD2	TRBV7-6	TRBJ2-1	TGTGCCAGCAGCTTAAATCGGGGGGTGGTCGACAATGAGCAGTTCTTC	CASSLNRGVVDNEQFF
NA	NA	TRBV7-9	TRBJ2-5	TGTGCCAGTGGCAGGTCCGGAGAGACCCAGTACTTC	CASGRSGETQYF
NA	NA	TRBV19	TRBJ1-2	TGTGCCAGTAGTACCACCGGGATCGTATATGGCTACACCTTC	CASSTTGIVYGYTF
NA	TRBD1	TRBV5-8	TRBJ2-3	TGTGCCAGCAGCCCCAAGGACAGGGCAGCAGATACGCAGTATTTT	CASSPKDRAADTQYF
NA	NA	TRBV9	TRBJ1-5	TGTGCCAGCAGCGTCGAGTCCGATCAGCCCCAGCATTTT	CASSVESDQPQHF
NA	NA	TRBV3-1/TRBV3-2	TRBJ1-2	TGTGCCAGCAGCCAAGATGCGAGCAGGTCTAACTATGGCTACACCTTC	CASSQDASRSNYGYTF
once	NA	TRBV7-8	TRBJ2-2	TGTGCCAGCAGCTTAGACAGGAGCACAACCGGGGAGCTGTTTTTT	CASSLDRSTTGELFF
NA	NA	TRBV4-1	TRBJ2-1	TGCGCCAGCAGGGAGCGGGCCATTAACAATGAGCAGTTCTTC	CASRERAINNEQFF
NA	NA	TRBV28	TRBJ2-7	TGTGCCAGCAGTTTTTTTAATCTCGGAGGCTACGAGCAGTACTTC	CASSFFNLGGYEQYF